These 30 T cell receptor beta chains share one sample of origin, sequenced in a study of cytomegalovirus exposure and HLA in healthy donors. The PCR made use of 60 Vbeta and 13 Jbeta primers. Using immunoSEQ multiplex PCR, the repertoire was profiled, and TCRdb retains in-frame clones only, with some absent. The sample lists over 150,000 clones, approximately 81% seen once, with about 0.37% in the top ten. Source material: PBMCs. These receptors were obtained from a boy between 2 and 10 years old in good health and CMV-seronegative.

CDR3 residues: CAAGQGAYEQYF. The DNA of the CDR3 is TGTGCCGCCGGACAGGGTGCCTACGAGCAGTACTTC. This chain links TRBV15 with TRBJ2-7, with 8 bases lining up with TRBD1. This CDR3 contains 12 residues. Trimming removed 11 bases from V and 2 bases from J; junction bases left unmatched: 5. Germline V lookup: CDR1 LNHNV, CDR2 YYDKDF (reference sequence).

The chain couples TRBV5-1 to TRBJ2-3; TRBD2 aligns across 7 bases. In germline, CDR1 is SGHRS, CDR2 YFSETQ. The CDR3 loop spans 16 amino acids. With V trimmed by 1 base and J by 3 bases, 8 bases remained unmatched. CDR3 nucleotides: TGCGCCAGCAGCTTGTTAGGCGGGAGAGGTACAGATACGCAGTATTTT. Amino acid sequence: CASSLLGGRGTDTQYF. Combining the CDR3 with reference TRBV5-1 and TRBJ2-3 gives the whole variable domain KAGVTQTPRYLIKTRGQQVTLSCSPISGHRSVSWYQQTPGQGLQFLFEYFSETQRNKGNFPGRFSGRQFSNSRSEMNVSTLELGDSALYLCASSLLGGRGTDTQYFGPGTRLTVL.

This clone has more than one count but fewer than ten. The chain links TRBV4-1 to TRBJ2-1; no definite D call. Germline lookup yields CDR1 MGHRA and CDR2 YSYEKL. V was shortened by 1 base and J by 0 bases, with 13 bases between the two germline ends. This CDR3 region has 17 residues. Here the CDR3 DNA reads TGCGCCAGCAGCCAAGGAAAAGCGCAGAGCTCCTACAATGAGCAGTTCTTC. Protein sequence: CASSQGKAQSSYNEQFF.

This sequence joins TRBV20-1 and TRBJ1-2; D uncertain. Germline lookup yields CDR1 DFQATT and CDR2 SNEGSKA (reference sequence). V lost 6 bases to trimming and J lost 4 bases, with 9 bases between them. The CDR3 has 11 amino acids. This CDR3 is CSAEVVYGYTF. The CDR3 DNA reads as TGCAGTGCCGAGGTAGTCTATGGCTACACCTTC.

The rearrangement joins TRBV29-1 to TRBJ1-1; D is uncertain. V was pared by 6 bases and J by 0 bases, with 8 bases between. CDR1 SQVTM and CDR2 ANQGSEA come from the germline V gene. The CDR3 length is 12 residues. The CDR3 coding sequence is TGCAGCGTAATTGCGATGAACACTGAAGCTTTCTTT. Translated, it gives CSVIAMNTEAFF.

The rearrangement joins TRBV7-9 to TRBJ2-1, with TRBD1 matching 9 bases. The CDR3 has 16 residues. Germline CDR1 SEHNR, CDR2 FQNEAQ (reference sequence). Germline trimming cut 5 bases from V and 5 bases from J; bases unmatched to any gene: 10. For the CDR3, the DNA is TGTGCCAGCAGCCCGTTTGGAAGGGACAGGGACAATGAGCAGTTCTTC. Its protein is CASSPFGRDRDNEQFF.

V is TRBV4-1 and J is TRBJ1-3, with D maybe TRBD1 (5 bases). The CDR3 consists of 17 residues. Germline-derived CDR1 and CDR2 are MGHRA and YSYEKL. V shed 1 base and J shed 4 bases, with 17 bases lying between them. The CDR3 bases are TGCGCCAGCAGCCAAGTAAGGAAAGGGGAGGGCGGAAACACCATATATTTT. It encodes CASSQVRKGEGGNTIYF.

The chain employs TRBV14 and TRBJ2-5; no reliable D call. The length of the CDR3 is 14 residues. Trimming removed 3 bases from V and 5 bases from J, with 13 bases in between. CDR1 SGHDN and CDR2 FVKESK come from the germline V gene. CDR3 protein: CASSHSRFWETQYF. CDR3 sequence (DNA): TGTGCCAGCAGCCACTCTAGATTCTGGGAGACCCAGTACTTC.

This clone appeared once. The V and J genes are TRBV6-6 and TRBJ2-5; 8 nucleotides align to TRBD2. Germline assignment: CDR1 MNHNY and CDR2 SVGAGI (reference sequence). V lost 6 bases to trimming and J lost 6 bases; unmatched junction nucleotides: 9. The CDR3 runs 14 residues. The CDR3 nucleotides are TGTGCCAGCAGCCTAGACACGGGAGGGAAGACCCAGTACTTC. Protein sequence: CASSLDTGGKTQYF.

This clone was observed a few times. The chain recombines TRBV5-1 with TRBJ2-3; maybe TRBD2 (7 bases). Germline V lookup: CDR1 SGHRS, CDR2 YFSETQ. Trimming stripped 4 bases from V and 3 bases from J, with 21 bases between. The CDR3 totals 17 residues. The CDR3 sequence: CASSRLGGRPGTDTQYF. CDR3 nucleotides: TGCGCCAGCAGCCGTCTGGGGGGGCGGCCGGGGACAGATACGCAGTATTTT. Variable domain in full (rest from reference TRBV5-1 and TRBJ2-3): KAGVTQTPRYLIKTRGQQVTLSCSPISGHRSVSWYQQTPGQGLQFLFEYFSETQRNKGNFPGRFSGRQFSNSRSEMNVSTLELGDSALYLCASSRLGGRPGTDTQYFGPGTRLTVL.

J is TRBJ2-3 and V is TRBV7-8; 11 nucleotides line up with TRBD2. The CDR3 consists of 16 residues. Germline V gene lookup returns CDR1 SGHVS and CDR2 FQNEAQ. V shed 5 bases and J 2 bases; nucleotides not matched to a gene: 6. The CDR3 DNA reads TGTGCCAGCAGCATACCGGGACTAGCGGACACAGATACGCAGTATTTT. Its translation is CASSIPGLADTDTQYF.

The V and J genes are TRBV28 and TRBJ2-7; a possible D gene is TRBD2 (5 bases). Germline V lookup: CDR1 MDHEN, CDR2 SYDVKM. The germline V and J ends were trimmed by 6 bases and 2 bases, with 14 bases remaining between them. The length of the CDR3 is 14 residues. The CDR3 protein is CASRESGETYEQYF. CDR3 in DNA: TGTGCCAGCAGGGAGAGCGGAGAGACCTACGAGCAGTACTTC.

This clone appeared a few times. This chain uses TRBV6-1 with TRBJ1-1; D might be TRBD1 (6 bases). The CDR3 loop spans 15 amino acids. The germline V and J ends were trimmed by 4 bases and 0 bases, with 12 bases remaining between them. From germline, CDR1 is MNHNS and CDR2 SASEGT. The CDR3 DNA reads TGTGCCAGCAGTGGTTTAGAGGGGGTGAACACTGAAGCTTTCTTT. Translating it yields CASSGLEGVNTEAFF.

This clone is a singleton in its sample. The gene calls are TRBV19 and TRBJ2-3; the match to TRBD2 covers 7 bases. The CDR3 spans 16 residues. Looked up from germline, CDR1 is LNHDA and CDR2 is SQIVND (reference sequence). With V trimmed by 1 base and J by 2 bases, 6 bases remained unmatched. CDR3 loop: CASSIGAAGNTDTQYF. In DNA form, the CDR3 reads TGTGCCAGTAGTATAGGGGCAGCGGGAAACACAGATACGCAGTATTTT.

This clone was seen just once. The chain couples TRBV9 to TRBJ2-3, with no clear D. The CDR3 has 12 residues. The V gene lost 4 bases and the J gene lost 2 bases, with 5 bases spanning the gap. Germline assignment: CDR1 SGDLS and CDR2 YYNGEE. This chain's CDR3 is CASSPSTDTQYF. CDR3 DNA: TGTGCCAGCAGCCCTTCCACAGATACGCAGTATTTT.

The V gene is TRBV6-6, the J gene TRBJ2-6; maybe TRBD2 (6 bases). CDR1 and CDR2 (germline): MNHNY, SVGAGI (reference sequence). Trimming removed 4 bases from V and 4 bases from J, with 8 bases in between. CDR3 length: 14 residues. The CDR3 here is CASSSRGGANVLTF. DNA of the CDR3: TGTGCCAGCAGTTCTCGGGGGGGGGCCAACGTCCTGACTTTC.

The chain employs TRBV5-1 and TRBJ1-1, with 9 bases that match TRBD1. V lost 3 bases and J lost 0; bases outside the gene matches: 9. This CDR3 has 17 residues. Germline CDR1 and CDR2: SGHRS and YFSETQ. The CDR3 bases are TGCGCCAGCAGCTCAAGGCCGGGACAGGGATTGAACACTGAAGCTTTCTTT. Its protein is CASSSRPGQGLNTEAFF.

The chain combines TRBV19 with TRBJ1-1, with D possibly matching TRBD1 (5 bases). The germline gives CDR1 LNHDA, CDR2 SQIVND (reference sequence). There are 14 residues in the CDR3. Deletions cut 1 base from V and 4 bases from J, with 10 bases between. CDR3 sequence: CASSIGGASTEAFF. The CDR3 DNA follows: TGTGCCAGTAGTATAGGGGGCGCGAGCACTGAAGCTTTCTTT.

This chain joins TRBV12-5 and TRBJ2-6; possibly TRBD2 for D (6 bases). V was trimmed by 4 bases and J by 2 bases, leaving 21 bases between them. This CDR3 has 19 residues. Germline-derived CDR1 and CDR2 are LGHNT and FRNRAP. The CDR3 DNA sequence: TGTGCTAGTGGTTCCCGGGGGACCTCTAGGGAGACTGGGGCCAACGTCCTGACTTTC. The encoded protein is CASGSRGTSRETGANVLTF.

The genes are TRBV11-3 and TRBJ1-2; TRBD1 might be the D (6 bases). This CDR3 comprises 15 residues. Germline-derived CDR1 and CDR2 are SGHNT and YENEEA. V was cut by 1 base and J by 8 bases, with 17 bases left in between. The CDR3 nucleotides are TGTGCCAGCAGCTTAGTCACCAGGGGTTGGTTGGGCTACACCTTC. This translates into CASSLVTRGWLGYTF.

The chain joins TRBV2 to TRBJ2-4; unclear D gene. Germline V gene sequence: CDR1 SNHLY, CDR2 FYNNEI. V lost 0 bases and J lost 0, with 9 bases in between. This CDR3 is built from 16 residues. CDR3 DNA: TGTGCCAGCAGTGAAGCGAGTCAACTAGCCAAAAACATTCAGTACTTC. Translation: CASSEASQLAKNIQYF. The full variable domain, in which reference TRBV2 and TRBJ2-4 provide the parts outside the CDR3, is EPEVTQTPSHQVTQMGQEVILRCVPISNHLYFYWYRQILGQKVEFLVSFYNNEISEKSEIFDDQFSVERPDGSNFTLKIRSTKLEDSAMYFCASSEASQLAKNIQYFGAGTRLSVL.

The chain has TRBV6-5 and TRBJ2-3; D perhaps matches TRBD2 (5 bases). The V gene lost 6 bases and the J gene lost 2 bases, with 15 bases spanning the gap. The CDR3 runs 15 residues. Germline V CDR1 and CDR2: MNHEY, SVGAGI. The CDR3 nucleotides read TGTGCCAGCAGCCCTCGGGTAGCGAACACAGATACGCAGTATTTT. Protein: CASSPRVANTDTQYF.

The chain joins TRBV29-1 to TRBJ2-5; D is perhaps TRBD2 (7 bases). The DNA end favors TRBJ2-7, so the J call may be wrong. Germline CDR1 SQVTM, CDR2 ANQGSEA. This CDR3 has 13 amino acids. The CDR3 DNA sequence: TGCAGCGTAAGGGGGGGAGGGGACTACGAGCAGTACTTC. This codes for CSVRGGGDYEQYF.

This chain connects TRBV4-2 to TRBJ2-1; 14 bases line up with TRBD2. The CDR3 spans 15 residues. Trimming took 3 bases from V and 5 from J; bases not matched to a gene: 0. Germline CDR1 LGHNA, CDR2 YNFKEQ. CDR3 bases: TGTGCCAGCAGCCAGGGACTAGCGGGAGACAATGAGCAGTTCTTC. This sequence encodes CASSQGLAGDNEQFF.

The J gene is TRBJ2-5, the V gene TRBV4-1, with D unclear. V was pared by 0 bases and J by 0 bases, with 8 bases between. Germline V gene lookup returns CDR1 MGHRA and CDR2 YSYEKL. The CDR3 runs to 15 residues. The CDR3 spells CASSQDWRNQETQYF. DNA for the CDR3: TGCGCCAGCAGCCAAGATTGGCGGAACCAAGAGACCCAGTACTTC.

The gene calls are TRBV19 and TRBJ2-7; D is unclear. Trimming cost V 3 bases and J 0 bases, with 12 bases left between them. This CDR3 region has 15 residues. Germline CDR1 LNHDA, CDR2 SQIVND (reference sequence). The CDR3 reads CASSMRVALSYEQYF. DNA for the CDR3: TGTGCCAGTAGTATGCGTGTCGCCCTCTCCTACGAGCAGTACTTC.

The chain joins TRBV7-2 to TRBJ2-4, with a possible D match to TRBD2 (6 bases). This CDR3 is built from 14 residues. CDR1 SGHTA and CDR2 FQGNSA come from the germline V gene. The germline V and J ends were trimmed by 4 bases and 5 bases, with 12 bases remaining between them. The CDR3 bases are TGTGCCAGCAGCTCGTCGGGGGTGGAAAACATTCAGTACTTC. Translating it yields CASSSSGVENIQYF.

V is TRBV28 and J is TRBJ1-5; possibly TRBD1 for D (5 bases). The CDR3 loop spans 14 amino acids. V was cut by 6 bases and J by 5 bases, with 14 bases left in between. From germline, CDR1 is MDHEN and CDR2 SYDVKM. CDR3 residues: CASSVRGADQPQHF. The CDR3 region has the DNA TGTGCCAGCAGCGTCCGTGGGGCAGATCAGCCCCAGCATTTT. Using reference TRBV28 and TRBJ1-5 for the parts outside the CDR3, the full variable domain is DVKVTQSSRYLVKRTGEKVFLECVQDMDHENMFWYRQDPGLGLRLIYFSYDVKMKEKGDIPEGYSVSREKKERFSLILESASTNQTSMYLCASSVRGADQPQHFGDGTRLSIL.

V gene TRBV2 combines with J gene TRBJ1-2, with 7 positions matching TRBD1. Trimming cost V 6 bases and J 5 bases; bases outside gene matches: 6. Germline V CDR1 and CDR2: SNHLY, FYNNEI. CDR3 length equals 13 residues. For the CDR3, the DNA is TGTGCCAGCAGCGATGACAGGGATTATGGCTACACCTTC. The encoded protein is CASSDDRDYGYTF.

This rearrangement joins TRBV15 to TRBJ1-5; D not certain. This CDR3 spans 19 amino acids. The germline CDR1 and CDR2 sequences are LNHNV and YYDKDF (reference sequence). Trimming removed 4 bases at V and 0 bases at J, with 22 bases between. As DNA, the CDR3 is TGTGCCACCAGCACCTACGCGGCGGTCTTCCCTTATAGCAATCAGCCCCAGCATTTT. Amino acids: CATSTYAAVFPYSNQPQHF.